Sequencing of this TCR beta chain was carried out in a study of T-cell reconstitution after alpha-beta-depleted transplantation in children. About this clonotype itself: Antigen unknown.

Unique molecular identifiers were incorporated during preparation of the TCRbeta library. Using its own MiXCR run on the PCR reads, TCRdb lists one record per CDR3 protein. The sample holds about 610,000 distinct CDR3 sequences; about a quarter are singletons and the top ten take 30% to 40%. Broader study findings: When one year had passed after transplant, most T-cell counts and diversity came from newly produced T cells. There were reportedly several hundred expanded graft clones from which alpha-beta T cells came about two months after transplant.

V lost 3 bases and J 4 bases, leaving 12 bases between the germline ends. The CDR3 extends over 14 amino acids. J is TRBJ1-1 and V is TRBV12-3 or TRBV12-4, with D maybe TRBD1 (5 bases). The receptor comes from a boy younger than two with Wiskott-Aldrich syndrome, due to receive a stem cell transplant. The source material was PBMCs, sampled before TCRalphabeta/CD19-depleted stem cell transplant. The CDR3 DNA sequence: TGTGCCAGCAGTTTGCGGGGGGGAATCACTGAAGCTTTCTTT. Translation gives CASSLRGGITEAFF.